This T cell receptor (beta chain) was captured in a study of blood T cell repertoires in COVID-19. At the level of the study: Samples representing acute and convalescent COVID-19 were sourced from the United States, Italy and Spain. T cells, B-cell-depleted T cells, or PBMCs provided the cDNA or gDNA that served as material.

In the study's own analysis: Counts of nucleated cells, estimated from reference gene primer amplification, were obtained. Generated by immunoSEQ multiplex PCR, the TCRdb table keeps only in-frame clones and is missing some. That table furnishes V, J and clone size, whereas the DNA furnished D and trimming. The sample lists under 200,000 clones, approximately 80% occurring once. This clone was detected a few times. The CDR3 is 17 amino acids. Germline V gives CDR1 KGHSH, CDR2 LQKENI. J gave up 0 bases and V 1 base, and 6 bases lay outside the gene matches. The sequence was collected from a human donor in a cohort sampled during active COVID-19. The chain has TRBV18 and TRBJ1-2; 9 nucleotides agree with TRBD1. Sequenced sample: peripheral blood. The CDR3 here is CASSPQGGQGANYGYTF. CDR3 bases: TGTGCCAGCTCACCACAAGGGGGACAGGGAGCTAACTATGGCTACACCTTC. The full variable domain, its missing parts supplied by reference TRBV18 and TRBJ1-2, is NAGVMQNPRHLVRRRGQEARLRCSPMKGHSHVYWYRQLPEEGLKFMVYLQKENIIDESGMPKERFSAEFPKEGPSILRIQQVVRGDSAAYFCASSPQGGQGANYGYTFGSGTRLTVV.